A selection of T cell receptor beta chains follows, all from one sample in a study of response to subunit inactivated influenza vaccine. TCRdb used MiXCR to reprocess the RT-PCR reads, holding one entry per CDR3 protein. Among 450,000 to 700,000 distinct CDR3 sequences, around 15% were seen once, and the ten largest hold around 10%. Sequenced here: PBMCs from blood, sampled roughly 12 days after vaccination. The receptors originated from a man between 45 and 60 years old who received an inactivated influenza vaccine. The CDR3 runs from the conserved cysteine through the conserved F or W. Each record gives: CDR3 protein, CDR3 DNA, J gene, D gene, V gene, clone size. D genes are given only for firm matches. Size is stated for part of the rows, as once, few or many counts, or as a class when the clone is expanded.

CDR3aa: CASSLDAVNYGYTF
CDR3nt: TGTGCCAGCAGCTTAGATGCGGTAAACTATGGCTACACCTTC
j_gene: TRBJ1-2
d_gene: NA
v_gene: TRBV7-8
abundance: many

CDR3aa: CASSYAGNQPQHF
CDR3nt: TGTGCCAGCAGTTATGCAGGGAATCAGCCCCAGCATTTT
j_gene: TRBJ1-5
d_gene: NA
v_gene: TRBV6-5
abundance: once

CDR3aa: CASSLMSGSGWDYGYTF
CDR3nt: TGCGCCAGCAGCTTGATGAGCGGATCAGGATGGGACTATGGCTACACCTTC
j_gene: TRBJ1-2
d_gene: NA
v_gene: TRBV5-1
abundance: few

CDR3aa: CASSQGGVDGYTF
CDR3nt: TGTGCCAGCAGCCAAGGAGGGGTTGATGGCTACACCTTC
j_gene: TRBJ1-2
d_gene: NA
v_gene: TRBV3-1
abundance: few

CDR3aa: CASSFQRTPAGELFF
CDR3nt: TGTGCCAGCAGTTTCCAGCGTACTCCGGCCGGGGAGCTGTTTTTT
j_gene: TRBJ2-2
d_gene: NA
v_gene: TRBV6-2/TRBV6-3
abundance: few

CDR3aa: CSVEDEDLKLETQYF
CDR3nt: TGCAGCGTTGAAGATGAGGACCTGAAGCTCGAGACCCAGTACTTC
j_gene: TRBJ2-5
d_gene: NA
v_gene: TRBV29-1
abundance: many

CDR3aa: CASSKWRGERSGELFF
CDR3nt: TGTGCCAGCAGCAAATGGAGGGGGGAAAGGAGCGGGGAGCTGTTTTTT
j_gene: TRBJ2-2
d_gene: NA
v_gene: TRBV21-1
abundance: few

CDR3aa: CSAKAGGSYEQYF
CDR3nt: TGCAGTGCTAAAGCGGGAGGGTCCTACGAGCAGTACTTC
j_gene: TRBJ2-7
d_gene: TRBD2
v_gene: TRBV20-1
abundance: NA

CDR3aa: CASSSQGPGELFF
CDR3nt: TGTGCCAGCAGCTCACAGGGTCCCGGGGAGCTGTTTTTT
j_gene: TRBJ2-2
d_gene: NA
v_gene: TRBV7-2
abundance: NA

CDR3aa: CAWRTGLGGLNTEAFF
CDR3nt: TGTGCCTGGAGGACAGGGCTGGGGGGATTGAACACTGAAGCTTTCTTT
j_gene: TRBJ1-1
d_gene: TRBD1
v_gene: TRBV30
abundance: few

CDR3aa: CCARDPRAGVGSPLHF
CDR3nt: TGCTGTGCTAGAGATCCTCGGGCAGGGGTGGGCTCACCCCTCCACTTT
j_gene: TRBJ1-6
d_gene: NA
v_gene: TRBV20-1
abundance: NA

CDR3aa: CSARGEDRGSSYNEQFF
CDR3nt: TGCAGTGCTAGAGGAGAGGACCGGGGGAGCTCCTACAATGAGCAGTTCTTC
j_gene: TRBJ2-1
d_gene: NA
v_gene: TRBV20-1
abundance: many

CDR3aa: CASSLFPRDRVYF
CDR3nt: TGTGCCAGCAGCTTATTTCCCCGAGACAGGGTATACTTC
j_gene: TRBJ2-7
d_gene: TRBD1
v_gene: TRBV7-2
abundance: few

CDR3aa: CASSPRDGNTGELFF
CDR3nt: TGTGCCAGCTCACCACGGGATGGGAACACCGGGGAGCTGTTTTTT
j_gene: TRBJ2-2
d_gene: NA
v_gene: TRBV18
abundance: few

CDR3aa: CASSPRTSGRTDTQYF
CDR3nt: TGTGCCAGCAGTCCCCGGACTAGCGGGAGGACAGATACGCAGTATTTT
j_gene: TRBJ2-3
d_gene: TRBD2
v_gene: TRBV12-3/TRBV12-4
abundance: NA

CDR3aa: CSAIRGDTQYF
CDR3nt: TGCAGTGCTATTCGGGGGGATACGCAGTATTTT
j_gene: TRBJ2-3
d_gene: NA
v_gene: TRBV20-1
abundance: few

CDR3aa: CASSLGPGQGFNEQFF
CDR3nt: TGTGCCAGCAGCTTGGGGCCGGGACAGGGTTTCAATGAGCAGTTCTTC
j_gene: TRBJ2-1
d_gene: TRBD1
v_gene: TRBV7-9
abundance: NA

CDR3aa: CASSLASGEGAQHF
CDR3nt: TGCGCCAGCAGCTTGGCGTCAGGGGAAGGGGCCCAGCATTTT
j_gene: TRBJ1-5
d_gene: NA
v_gene: TRBV5-1
abundance: NA

CDR3aa: CASSYYRDGNQPQHF
CDR3nt: TGTGCCAGCAGCTATTACAGGGATGGGAATCAGCCCCAGCATTTT
j_gene: TRBJ1-5
d_gene: NA
v_gene: TRBV7-9
abundance: few

CDR3aa: CASSLTKTQYF
CDR3nt: TGTGCCAGCAGCTTGACTAAGACCCAGTACTTC
j_gene: TRBJ2-5
d_gene: NA
v_gene: TRBV7-2
abundance: NA

CDR3aa: CSARRSGSGDEQYF
CDR3nt: TGCAGTGCTAGAAGGAGCGGGAGTGGCGACGAGCAGTACTTC
j_gene: TRBJ2-7
d_gene: TRBD2
v_gene: TRBV20-1
abundance: few

CDR3aa: CASSSGDSLPAGQYF
CDR3nt: TGTGCCAGCAGCTCCGGGGACAGCCTCCCGGCGGGGCAGTACTTC
j_gene: TRBJ2-7
d_gene: TRBD1
v_gene: TRBV5-6
abundance: NA

CDR3aa: CASSLMGQGTKDEQYF
CDR3nt: TGTGCCAGCAGCTTAATGGGACAGGGGACGAAGGACGAGCAGTACTTC
j_gene: TRBJ2-7
d_gene: TRBD1
v_gene: TRBV7-9
abundance: NA

CDR3aa: CASSRGQDQPQHF
CDR3nt: TGTGCCAGCTCGCGAGGACAGGATCAGCCCCAGCATTTT
j_gene: TRBJ1-5
d_gene: TRBD1
v_gene: TRBV18
abundance: NA

CDR3aa: CASSPTEKNEQYF
CDR3nt: TGTGCCAGCAGCCCGACAGAGAAAAACGAGCAGTACTTC
j_gene: TRBJ2-7
d_gene: NA
v_gene: TRBV11-2
abundance: few

CDR3aa: CASSEAGGYETQYF
CDR3nt: TGTGCCAGCAGTGAAGCAGGGGGCTACGAGACCCAGTACTTC
j_gene: TRBJ2-5
d_gene: TRBD1
v_gene: TRBV2
abundance: NA

CDR3aa: CSASGTPEGLHEQFF
CDR3nt: TGCAGCGCTTCCGGGACTCCTGAAGGTCTCCATGAGCAGTTCTTC
j_gene: TRBJ2-1
d_gene: NA
v_gene: TRBV29-1
abundance: many

CDR3aa: CASSLKAQGYGYTF
CDR3nt: TGTGCCAGCAGTTTAAAGGCGCAGGGCTATGGCTACACCTTC
j_gene: TRBJ1-2
d_gene: NA
v_gene: TRBV12-3/TRBV12-4
abundance: NA

CDR3aa: CAWSATPLYGYTF
CDR3nt: TGTGCCTGGAGTGCCACGCCGCTCTATGGCTACACCTTC
j_gene: TRBJ1-2
d_gene: NA
v_gene: TRBV30
abundance: few

CDR3aa: CASSLSPGGTYEQYF
CDR3nt: TGTGCCAGCAGCTTATCGCCGGGAGGGACTTACGAGCAGTACTTC
j_gene: TRBJ2-7
d_gene: TRBD2
v_gene: TRBV7-2
abundance: many

CDR3aa: CASSLGLGQGTDTQYF
CDR3nt: TGCGCCAGCAGCTTGGGTCTGGGACAGGGGACAGATACGCAGTATTTT
j_gene: TRBJ2-3
d_gene: TRBD1
v_gene: TRBV5-1
abundance: few

CDR3aa: CASSPGTGMGNSPLHF
CDR3nt: TGTGCCAGCAGTCCAGGGACAGGGATGGGTAATTCACCCCTCCACTTT
j_gene: TRBJ1-6
d_gene: TRBD1
v_gene: TRBV27
abundance: NA

CDR3aa: CASSSTSGSSYEQYF
CDR3nt: TGTGCCAGCAGCTCAACTAGCGGAAGCTCCTACGAGCAGTACTTC
j_gene: TRBJ2-7
d_gene: TRBD2
v_gene: TRBV12-3/TRBV12-4
abundance: many

CDR3aa: CASRQGKGTDTQYF
CDR3nt: TGTGCCAGCAGGCAGGGGAAGGGGACAGATACGCAGTATTTT
j_gene: TRBJ2-3
d_gene: NA
v_gene: TRBV2
abundance: NA

CDR3aa: CASQGAGSNQPQHF
CDR3nt: TGTGCCAGCCAGGGGGCAGGGAGCAATCAGCCCCAGCATTTT
j_gene: TRBJ1-5
d_gene: TRBD1
v_gene: TRBV12-3/TRBV12-4
abundance: few

CDR3aa: CASSVGDRVGEQYF
CDR3nt: TGTGCCAGCAGCGTAGGGGACAGGGTAGGCGAGCAGTACTTC
j_gene: TRBJ2-7
d_gene: TRBD1
v_gene: TRBV9
abundance: NA

CDR3aa: CASSFRGQPTYEQYF
CDR3nt: TGTGCCAGCAGTTTCCGAGGGCAGCCCACCTACGAGCAGTACTTC
j_gene: TRBJ2-7
d_gene: NA
v_gene: TRBV12-3/TRBV12-4
abundance: few

CDR3aa: CASSLGIRTSKETQYF
CDR3nt: TGTGCCAGCAGCTTAGGGATTAGGACTAGCAAGGAGACCCAGTACTTC
j_gene: TRBJ2-5
d_gene: TRBD2
v_gene: TRBV7-8
abundance: NA

CDR3aa: CASRAGTGGTGELFF
CDR3nt: TGTGCCAGTCGAGCCGGGACAGGGGGCACCGGGGAGCTGTTTTTT
j_gene: TRBJ2-2
d_gene: TRBD1
v_gene: TRBV12-3/TRBV12-4
abundance: NA

CDR3aa: CASSTTDREDETQYF
CDR3nt: TGTGCCAGTAGTACCACCGACAGGGAAGATGAGACCCAGTACTTC
j_gene: TRBJ2-5
d_gene: TRBD1
v_gene: TRBV19
abundance: NA

CDR3aa: CASSQGLGEKYQETQYF
CDR3nt: TGTGCCAGCAGCCAAGGACTTGGGGAGAAGTACCAAGAGACCCAGTACTTC
j_gene: TRBJ2-5
d_gene: NA
v_gene: TRBV3-1
abundance: few

CDR3aa: CASSPNAQLVGEAFF
CDR3nt: TGTGCCAGCAGCCCGAACGCCCAGTTGGTTGGTGAAGCTTTCTTT
j_gene: TRBJ1-1
d_gene: NA
v_gene: TRBV7-2
abundance: NA

CDR3aa: CASSLMIATNEKLFF
CDR3nt: TGTGCCAGCAGCCTGATGATCGCAACTAATGAAAAACTGTTTTTT
j_gene: TRBJ1-4
d_gene: NA
v_gene: TRBV7-2
abundance: NA

CDR3aa: CASSDSRPFGRGDTGELFF
CDR3nt: TGTGCCAGCAGCGATTCCCGCCCGTTCGGGAGGGGGGACACCGGGGAGCTGTTTTTT
j_gene: TRBJ2-2
d_gene: TRBD2
v_gene: TRBV11-1
abundance: NA

CDR3aa: CASRPREGALDTQYF
CDR3nt: TGTGCCAGTAGACCCAGGGAGGGAGCCTTAGATACGCAGTATTTT
j_gene: TRBJ2-3
d_gene: TRBD2
v_gene: TRBV19
abundance: few

CDR3aa: CSGLDAQETQYF
CDR3nt: TGCAGCGGACTGGACGCTCAAGAGACCCAGTACTTC
j_gene: TRBJ2-5
d_gene: NA
v_gene: TRBV29-1
abundance: few

CDR3aa: CASSLGVNPLNYGYTF
CDR3nt: TGTGCCAGCAGTTTGGGCGTGAATCCTCTTAACTATGGCTACACCTTC
j_gene: TRBJ1-2
d_gene: NA
v_gene: TRBV12-3/TRBV12-4
abundance: NA

CDR3aa: CSARGSSGIDTQYF
CDR3nt: TGCAGTGCTAGAGGGTCTAGCGGAATAGATACGCAGTATTTT
j_gene: TRBJ2-3
d_gene: TRBD2
v_gene: TRBV20-1
abundance: NA

CDR3aa: CASSHGRPPGGYDGYEQYF
CDR3nt: TGTGCCAGCAGCCACGGGCGGCCCCCGGGAGGTTACGATGGGTACGAGCAGTACTTC
j_gene: TRBJ2-7
d_gene: TRBD2
v_gene: TRBV11-2
abundance: NA

CDR3aa: CASSLYQQETQYF
CDR3nt: TGTGCCAGCAGCTTATACCAGCAAGAGACCCAGTACTTC
j_gene: TRBJ2-5
d_gene: NA
v_gene: TRBV7-9
abundance: NA

CDR3aa: CSVAWTGANEQFF
CDR3nt: TGCAGCGTTGCCTGGACAGGGGCCAATGAGCAGTTCTTC
j_gene: TRBJ2-1
d_gene: TRBD1
v_gene: TRBV29-1
abundance: NA